Reported below is one TCR beta chain. The antigen is not known. Other DNA sequences in this sample translate to the same CDR3. The PCR had 60 Vbeta and 13 Jbeta primers. TCRdb keeps only in-frame clones here, not all; method: immunoSEQ multiplex PCR. The top ten hold roughly 3.5% of the sample, which has around 75,000 clones, around 78% seen once. The sample originates from a study of cytomegalovirus exposure and HLA in healthy donors. Whole-study results and caveats: Presence/absence results assume similar sequencing depth per donor, which may not hold. Altogether, some 170 TCR beta chains were recorded as cytomegalovirus-associated.

CDR1 is SNHLY and CDR2 is FYNNEI in the germline V gene. This CDR3 has 15 residues. The ends were cut back, 6 bases at V and 0 bases at J, with 11 bases in the middle. The specimen sequenced was PBMCs. The TCR originated in a man in his forties or fifties in good health and CMV-seronegative. The chain links TRBV2 to TRBJ1-4, with D possibly matching TRBD1 (6 bases). CDR3 amino acids: CASSRGGSTNEKLFF. In DNA form, the CDR3 reads TGTGCCAGCAGCCGGGGGGGCTCAACTAATGAAAAACTGTTTTTT.